This record concerns one T cell receptor beta chain sequence. In the study's own analysis: Estimation of nucleated cell counts relied on the amplification of reference gene primers. The protocol was immunoSEQ multiplex PCR, while the TCRdb copy is restricted to in-frame clones and leaves out a portion. V, J and clone size reflect that table, while D and trimming were determined from the DNA. This sample carries 150,000 or so clones, 70% to 90% of them seen once, and the ten largest clones take less than 2%. This sample stems from a study of blood T cell repertoires in COVID-19. Study-level information: Sources were T cells, B-cell-depleted T cells, or PBMCs; the material itself was cDNA or gDNA.

V was pared by 4 bases and J by 4 bases, with 5 bases of the junction left unmatched. CDR1 MDHEN and CDR2 SYDVKM come from the germline V gene. The CDR3 extends over 14 amino acids. The sequenced material came from peripheral blood. The clonotype was recovered from a woman aged 55-75 years with acute or convalescent COVID-19. The chain carries TRBV28 and TRBJ2-5; 8 bases map to TRBD2. As DNA, the CDR3 is TGTGCCAGCAGTTCGACTAGCGTTAGAGAGACCCAGTACTTC. Amino acid sequence: CASSSTSVRETQYF.